The 14 T cell receptor beta chains given below trace back to one sample, sequenced in a study of T cell clonotyping in hematopoietic cell transplantation. TCRdb keeps only in-frame clones here, not all; method: immunoSEQ multiplex PCR. The table has 13,000 or so clones, 90% seen once. Sequencing was done on a sample of peripheral blood mononuclear cells. These receptors all come from a young man in good health. Some clones in this sample may be carry-over from other donors' samples.

This chain joins TRBV5-1 and TRBJ1-5; TRBD1 matches at 8 bases. Germline CDR1 reads SGHRS; CDR2 reads YFSETQ. Trimming at V came to 5 bases and at J to 5 bases, leaving 6 bases not matched to a gene. CDR3 size: 14 residues. CDR3 loop: CASRQGVADQPQHF. CDR3 in DNA: TGCGCCAGCAGACAGGGGGTCGCGGATCAGCCCCAGCATTTT.

The rearrangement uses TRBV2 and TRBJ1-1, with TRBD1 identical over 11 bases. J lost 1 base, V lost 7 bases, and 2 bases had no gene match. CDR1 and CDR2 from the germline V gene are SNHLY and FYNNEI. CDR3 size: 14 residues. The CDR3: CASTGQGANTEAFF. CDR3 coding DNA: TGTGCCAGCACCGGACAGGGGGCGAACACTGAAGCTTTCTTT.

Only one count was recorded for this clone. J is TRBJ2-7 and V is TRBV7-2, with 12 bases that match TRBD2. V gave up 1 base and J gave up 2 bases; unmatched junction bases: 3. The length of the CDR3 is 16 residues. Germline values: CDR1 SGHTA, CDR2 FQGNSA. The CDR3 reads CASSLVPSGGAYEQYF. As DNA, the CDR3 is TGTGCCAGCAGCTTAGTCCCTAGCGGGGGGGCCTACGAGCAGTACTTC.

The genes are TRBV19 and TRBJ2-2; D gene unclear. Trimming removed 6 bases at V and 1 base at J, with 9 bases between. This CDR3 comprises 14 residues. The V gene's germline CDR1 is LNHDA and CDR2 SQIVND (reference sequence). CDR3 loop: CASSFGGNTGELFF. Here the CDR3 DNA reads TGTGCCAGTAGCTTTGGCGGGAACACCGGGGAGCTGTTTTTT.

V gene TRBV25-1 combines with J gene TRBJ1-2; maybe TRBD1 (5 bases). The germline V gene encodes CDR1 MGHDK and CDR2 SYGVNS. V lost 4 bases to trimming and J lost 0 bases, with 12 bases between them. CDR3 length: 15 residues. CDR3 in DNA: TGTGCCAGCAGTGTAACAGGTGGCGCTAACTATGGCTACACCTTC. Its translation: CASSVTGGANYGYTF.

CDR3 bases: TGCAGCGTTGATAGTACAGGGGTGAACACTGAAGCTTTCTTT. Its protein is CSVDSTGVNTEAFF. The V and J genes are TRBV29-1 and TRBJ1-1, with 7 nucleotides matching TRBD1. Trimming took 3 bases from V and 0 from J; bases not matched to a gene: 4. The CDR3 totals 14 residues. Germline V gives CDR1 SQVTM, CDR2 ANQGSEA.

This chain uses TRBV29-1 with TRBJ1-1; 12 bases map to TRBD1. CDR3 size: 13 residues. Per germline, CDR1 SQVTM and CDR2 ANQGSEA. J lost 5 bases, V lost 4 bases, and 2 bases had no gene match. CDR3 loop: CSVGDRGRTEAFF. The DNA of the CDR3 is TGCAGCGTTGGGGACAGGGGGCGAACTGAAGCTTTCTTT.

V is TRBV9 and J is TRBJ2-5; no firm D call. Germline V lookup: CDR1 SGDLS, CDR2 YYNGEE. The V and J ends lost 4 bases and 1 base respectively, with 11 bases between them. This CDR3 comprises 14 residues. CDR3 DNA sequence: TGTGCCAGCAGCACCAGTGCAACCCAAGAGACCCAGTACTTC. This gives the protein CASSTSATQETQYF.

The chain combines TRBV5-1 with TRBJ2-1; either TRBD1 or TRBD2 may supply D (5 bases each). Germline V gene lookup returns CDR1 SGHRS and CDR2 YFSETQ. The CDR3 sequence is 16 residues long. V dropped 3 bases and J dropped 2 bases, with 15 bases sitting between them. CDR3 residues: CASSSQGTDTYNEQFF. The CDR3 DNA sequence: TGCGCCAGCAGCTCCCAAGGGACGGATACCTACAATGAGCAGTTCTTC.

This chain links TRBV7-9 with TRBJ1-2; D remains ambiguous. From germline, CDR1 is SEHNR and CDR2 FQNEAQ (reference sequence). V shed 3 bases and J shed 4 bases, with 9 bases lying between them. This CDR3 is 13 amino acids long. The CDR3 here is CASSFRTAYGYTF. CDR3 DNA: TGTGCCAGCAGCTTTAGGACCGCCTATGGCTACACCTTC.

The rearrangement links TRBV11-1 to TRBJ1-1; D is ambiguous. CDR3 length equals 16 residues. V was pared by 5 bases and J by 4 bases, with 20 bases between. The germline V gene encodes CDR1 SGHAT and CDR2 FQDESV (reference sequence). CDR3 sequence (DNA): TGTGCCAGCAGCCGACGGCCCAGTCCCTTGGGCACTGAAGCTTTCTTT. Its translation is CASSRRPSPLGTEAFF.

This clone has more than one count but fewer than ten. The rearrangement uses TRBV7-3 and TRBJ1-4, with a tentative D call TRBD1 (5 bases). Germline CDR1 reads SGHTA; CDR2 reads FQGTGA. The CDR3 totals 15 residues. The V gene lost 0 bases and the J gene lost 3 bases, with 8 bases spanning the gap. CDR3 DNA: TGTGCCAGCAGCTTAACTGGGGCGGCTAATGAAAAACTGTTTTTT. This translates into CASSLTGAANEKLFF.

This chain connects TRBV29-1 to TRBJ2-5; 8 positions agree with TRBD1. Looked up from germline, CDR1 is SQVTM and CDR2 is ANQGSEA. The CDR3 runs 13 residues. The J segment lost 2 bases and the V segment lost 6 bases, leaving 5 bases of the junction unmatched. CDR3 bases: TGCAGCGTCCAGGGGGCAGGACAAGAGACCCAGTACTTC. Protein: CSVQGAGQETQYF.

The chain has TRBV7-8 and TRBJ1-4; D unclear. The length of the CDR3 is 16 residues. The ends were cut back, 3 bases at V and 0 bases at J, with 11 bases in the middle. Looked up from germline, CDR1 is SGHVS and CDR2 is FQNEAQ. Here the CDR3 DNA reads TGTGCCAGCAGCTTTTGGGAGATAGCAACTAATGAAAAACTGTTTTTT. This translates into CASSFWEIATNEKLFF.